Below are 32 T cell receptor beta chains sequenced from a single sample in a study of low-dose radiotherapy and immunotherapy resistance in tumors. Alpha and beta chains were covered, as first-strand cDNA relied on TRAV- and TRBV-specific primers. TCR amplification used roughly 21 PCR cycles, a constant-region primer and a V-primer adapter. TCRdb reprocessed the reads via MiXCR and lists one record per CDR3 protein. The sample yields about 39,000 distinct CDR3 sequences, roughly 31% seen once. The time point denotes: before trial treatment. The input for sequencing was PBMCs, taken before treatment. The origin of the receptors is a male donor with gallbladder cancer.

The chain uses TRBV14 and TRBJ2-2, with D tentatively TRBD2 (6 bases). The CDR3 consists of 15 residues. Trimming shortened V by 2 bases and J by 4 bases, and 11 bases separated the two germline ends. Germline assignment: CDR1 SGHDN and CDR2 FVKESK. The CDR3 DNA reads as TGTGCCAGCAGCCAATATTCTAGCGTCACCGGGGAGCTGTTTTTT. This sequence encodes CASSQYSSVTGELFF.

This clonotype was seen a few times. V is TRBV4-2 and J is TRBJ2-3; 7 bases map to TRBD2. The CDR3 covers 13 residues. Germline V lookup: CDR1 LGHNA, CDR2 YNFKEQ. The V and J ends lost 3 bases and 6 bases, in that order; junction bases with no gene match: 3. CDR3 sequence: CASSQGSGDTQYF. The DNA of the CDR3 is TGTGCCAGCAGCCAGGGTAGCGGGGATACGCAGTATTTT.

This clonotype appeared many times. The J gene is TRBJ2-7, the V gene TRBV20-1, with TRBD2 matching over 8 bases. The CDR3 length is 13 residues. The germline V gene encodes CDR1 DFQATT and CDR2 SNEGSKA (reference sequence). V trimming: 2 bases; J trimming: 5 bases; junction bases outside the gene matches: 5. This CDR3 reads CSARLAGFDEQYF. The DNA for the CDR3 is TGCAGTGCTAGATTAGCGGGATTCGACGAGCAGTACTTC.

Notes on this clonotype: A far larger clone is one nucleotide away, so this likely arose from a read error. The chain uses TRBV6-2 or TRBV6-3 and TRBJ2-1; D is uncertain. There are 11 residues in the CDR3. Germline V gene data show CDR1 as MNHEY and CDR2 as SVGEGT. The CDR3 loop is CASTDWYEQLF. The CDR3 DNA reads TGTGCCAGCACCGATTGGTATGAGCAGCTCTTC.

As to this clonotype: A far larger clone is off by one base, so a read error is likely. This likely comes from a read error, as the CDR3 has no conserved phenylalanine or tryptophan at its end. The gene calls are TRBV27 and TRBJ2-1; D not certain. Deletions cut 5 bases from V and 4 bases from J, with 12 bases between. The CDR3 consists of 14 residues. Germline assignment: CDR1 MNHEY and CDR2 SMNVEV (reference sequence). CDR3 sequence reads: CASSPLGVYNEQFS. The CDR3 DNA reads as TGTGCCAGCAGTCCCCTTGGTGTGTACAATGAGCAGTTCTCC.

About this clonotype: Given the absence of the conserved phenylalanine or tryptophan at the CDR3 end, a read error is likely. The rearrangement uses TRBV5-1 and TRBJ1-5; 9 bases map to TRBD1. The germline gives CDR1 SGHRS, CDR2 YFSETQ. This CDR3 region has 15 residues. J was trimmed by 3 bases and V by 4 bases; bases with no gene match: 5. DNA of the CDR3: TGCGCCAGCAGCGAACAGGGGGCGGTCAATCAGCCCCAGCATTCT. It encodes CASSEQGAVNQPQHS.

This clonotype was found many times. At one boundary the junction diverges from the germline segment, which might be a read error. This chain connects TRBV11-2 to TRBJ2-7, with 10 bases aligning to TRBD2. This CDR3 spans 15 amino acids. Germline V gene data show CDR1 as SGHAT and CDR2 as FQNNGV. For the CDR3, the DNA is TGTGCCAGCAGATTAGCGGGAGGAATCTCCTACGAGCAGTACTTC. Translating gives CASRLAGGISYEQYF.

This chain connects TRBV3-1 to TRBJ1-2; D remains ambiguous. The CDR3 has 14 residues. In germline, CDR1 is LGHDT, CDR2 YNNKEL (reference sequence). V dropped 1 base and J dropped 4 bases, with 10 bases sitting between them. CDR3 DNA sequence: TGTGCCAGCAGCCAAGGGGTGAACACCTATGGCTACACCTTC. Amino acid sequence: CASSQGVNTYGYTF.

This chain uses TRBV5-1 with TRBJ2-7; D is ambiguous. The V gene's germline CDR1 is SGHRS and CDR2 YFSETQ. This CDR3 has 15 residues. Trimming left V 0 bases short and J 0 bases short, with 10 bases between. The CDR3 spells CASSLDGVSSYEQYF. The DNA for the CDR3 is TGCGCCAGCAGCTTGGATGGGGTTAGCTCCTACGAGCAGTACTTC.

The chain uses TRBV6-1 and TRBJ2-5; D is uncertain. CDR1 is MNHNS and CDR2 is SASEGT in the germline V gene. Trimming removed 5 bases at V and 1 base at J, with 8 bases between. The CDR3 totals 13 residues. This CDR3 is CASSYPPQETQYF. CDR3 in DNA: TGTGCCAGCAGTTACCCCCCCCAAGAGACCCAGTACTTC.

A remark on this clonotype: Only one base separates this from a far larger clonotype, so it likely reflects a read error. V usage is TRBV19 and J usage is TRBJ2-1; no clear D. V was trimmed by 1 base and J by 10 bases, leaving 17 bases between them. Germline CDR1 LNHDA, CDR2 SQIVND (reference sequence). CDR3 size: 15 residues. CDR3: CASSIVKGIRYEQFF. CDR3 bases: TGTGCCAGTAGTATAGTAAAGGGAATTCGCTACGAGCAGTTCTTC.

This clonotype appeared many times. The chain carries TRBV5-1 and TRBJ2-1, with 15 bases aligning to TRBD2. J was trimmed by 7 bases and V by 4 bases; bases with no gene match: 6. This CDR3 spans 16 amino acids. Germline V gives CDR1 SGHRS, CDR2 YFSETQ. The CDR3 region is CASSPGLAGGRNEQFF. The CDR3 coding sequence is TGCGCCAGCAGCCCGGGACTAGCGGGAGGTCGTAATGAGCAGTTCTTC.

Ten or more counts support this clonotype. The CDR3 coding sequence is TGTGCCAGCAGCCTAGAAAGACTAGCGGGAACCGAGCAGTACTTC. Amino acids: CASSLERLAGTEQYF. The chain couples TRBV7-9 to TRBJ2-7, with TRBD2 matching 11 bases. After removal of 5 bases from V and 6 bases from J, the junction contained 9 bases not matched to a gene. CDR1 is SEHNR, CDR2 FQNEAQ, per germline (reference sequence). This CDR3 is 15 amino acids long.

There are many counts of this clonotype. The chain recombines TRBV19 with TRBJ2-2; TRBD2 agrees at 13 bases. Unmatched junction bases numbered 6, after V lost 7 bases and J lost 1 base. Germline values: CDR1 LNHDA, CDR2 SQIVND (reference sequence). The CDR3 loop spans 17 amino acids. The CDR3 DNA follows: TGTGCCAGTACCTTGACTAGCGGGAGGCGGAACACCGGGGAGCTGTTTTTT. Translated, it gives CASTLTSGRRNTGELFF.

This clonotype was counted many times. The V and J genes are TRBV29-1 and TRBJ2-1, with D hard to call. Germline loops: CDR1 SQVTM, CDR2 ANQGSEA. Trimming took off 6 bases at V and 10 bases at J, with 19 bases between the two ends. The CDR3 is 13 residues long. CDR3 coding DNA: TGCAGCGTGCGACCGACTGTCGTCACAGAGCAGTTCTTC. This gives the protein CSVRPTVVTEQFF.

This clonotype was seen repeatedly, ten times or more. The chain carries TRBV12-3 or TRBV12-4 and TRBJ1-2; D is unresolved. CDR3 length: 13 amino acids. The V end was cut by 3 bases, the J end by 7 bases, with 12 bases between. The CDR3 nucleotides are TGTGCCAGCAGTTTGGCCCTTTACTCTGGCTACACCTTC. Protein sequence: CASSLALYSGYTF.

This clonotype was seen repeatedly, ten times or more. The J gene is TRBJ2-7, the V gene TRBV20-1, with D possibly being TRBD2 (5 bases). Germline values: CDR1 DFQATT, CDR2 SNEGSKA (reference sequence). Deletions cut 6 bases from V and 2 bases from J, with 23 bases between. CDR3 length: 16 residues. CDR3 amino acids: CSAPPASPGVPYEQYF. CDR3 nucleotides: TGCAGTGCGCCCCCAGCCTCTCCCGGGGTTCCCTACGAGCAGTACTTC.

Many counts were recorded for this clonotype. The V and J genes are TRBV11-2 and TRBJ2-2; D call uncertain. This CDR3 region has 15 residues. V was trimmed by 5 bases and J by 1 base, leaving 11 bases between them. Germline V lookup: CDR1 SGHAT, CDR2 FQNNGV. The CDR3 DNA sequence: TGTGCCAGCAGCCCCCGGACCCTGAACACCGGGGAGCTGTTTTTT. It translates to CASSPRTLNTGELFF.

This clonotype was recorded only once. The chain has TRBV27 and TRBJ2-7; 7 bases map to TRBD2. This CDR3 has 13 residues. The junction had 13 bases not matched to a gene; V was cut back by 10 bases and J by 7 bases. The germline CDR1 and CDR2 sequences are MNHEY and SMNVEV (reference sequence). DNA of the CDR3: TGTGCCATTTCTAGCGGTCCTCGGGAAGAGCAGTACTTC. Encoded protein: CAISSGPREEQYF.

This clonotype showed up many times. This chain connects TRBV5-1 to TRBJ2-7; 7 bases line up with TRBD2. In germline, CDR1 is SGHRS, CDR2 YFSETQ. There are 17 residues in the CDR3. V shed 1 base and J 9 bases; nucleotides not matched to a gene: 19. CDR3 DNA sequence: TGCGCCAGCAGCTTGTGGGGGGAGGGCCTTGTTGGCGAGCGGCAGTACTTC. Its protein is CASSLWGEGLVGERQYF. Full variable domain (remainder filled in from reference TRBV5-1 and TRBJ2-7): KAGVTQTPRYLIKTRGQQVTLSCSPISGHRSVSWYQQTPGQGLQFLFEYFSETQRNKGNFPGRFSGRQFSNSRSEMNVSTLELGDSALYLCASSLWGEGLVGERQYFGPGTRLTVT.

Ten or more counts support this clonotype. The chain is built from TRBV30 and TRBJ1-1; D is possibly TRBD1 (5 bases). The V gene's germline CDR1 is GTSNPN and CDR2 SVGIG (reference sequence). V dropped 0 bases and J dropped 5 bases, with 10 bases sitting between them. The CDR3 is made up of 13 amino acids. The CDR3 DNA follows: TGTGCCTGGAGTGTAACTGGGGGGACTGAAGCTTTCTTT. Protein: CAWSVTGGTEAFF.

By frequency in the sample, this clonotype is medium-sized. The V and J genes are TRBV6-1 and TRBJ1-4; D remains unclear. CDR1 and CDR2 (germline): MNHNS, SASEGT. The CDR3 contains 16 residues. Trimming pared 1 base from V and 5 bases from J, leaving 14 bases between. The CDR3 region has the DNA TGTGCCAGCAGTGAAGGTGGAGGAGTTCCGAATGAAAAACTGTTTTTT. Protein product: CASSEGGGVPNEKLFF.

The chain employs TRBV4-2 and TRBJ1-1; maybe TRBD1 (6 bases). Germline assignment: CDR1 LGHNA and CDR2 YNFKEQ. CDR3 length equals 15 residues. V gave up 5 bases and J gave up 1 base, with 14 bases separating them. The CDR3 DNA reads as TGTGCCAGCAGCGCAACCCCGGACAGGAACACTGAAGCTTTCTTT. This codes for CASSATPDRNTEAFF.

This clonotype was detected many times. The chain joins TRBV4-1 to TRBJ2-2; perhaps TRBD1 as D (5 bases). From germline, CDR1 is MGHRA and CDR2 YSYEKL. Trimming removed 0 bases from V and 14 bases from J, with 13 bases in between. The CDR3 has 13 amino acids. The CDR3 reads CASSQDPKQGLFF. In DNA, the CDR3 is TGCGCCAGCAGCCAAGATCCTAAGCAGGGCCTGTTTTTT.

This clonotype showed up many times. The CDR3 sequence: CAWDRLAGENNEQFF. For the CDR3, the DNA is TGTGCCTGGGATCGGCTAGCGGGAGAAAACAATGAGCAGTTCTTC. The chain links TRBV30 to TRBJ2-1; 10 positions agree with TRBD2. The V segment lost 5 bases and the J segment 5 bases; nucleotides outside the gene matches: 9. This CDR3 is 15 amino acids long. Germline CDR1 is GTSNPN and CDR2 is SVGIG (reference sequence).

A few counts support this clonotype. The CDR3 sequence is CAWRGSGQSYEQYF. Written as DNA, the CDR3 is TGTGCCTGGAGGGGGTCGGGACAGAGCTACGAGCAGTACTTC. The chain has TRBV30 and TRBJ2-7; TRBD1 matches 7 bases. Trimming at V came to 3 bases and at J to 3 bases, leaving 8 bases not matched to a gene. Germline V lookup: CDR1 GTSNPN, CDR2 SVGIG (reference sequence). CDR3 length: 14 amino acids.

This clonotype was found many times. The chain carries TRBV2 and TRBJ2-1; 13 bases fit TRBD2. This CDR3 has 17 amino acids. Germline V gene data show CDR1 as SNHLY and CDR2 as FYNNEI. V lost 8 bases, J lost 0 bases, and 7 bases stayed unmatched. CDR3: CASWGTSGKSSYNEQFF. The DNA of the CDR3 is TGTGCCAGCTGGGGGACTAGCGGGAAAAGCTCCTACAATGAGCAGTTCTTC.

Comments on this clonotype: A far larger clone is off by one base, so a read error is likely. CDR3 region: CATCEGEHTEAFF. Here the CDR3 DNA reads TGTGCCACCTGTGAAGGGGAGCACACTGAAGCTTTCTTT. The chain recombines TRBV28 with TRBJ1-1; TRBD1 is a possible D gene (5 bases). V lost 10 bases, J lost 3 bases, and 15 bases lay in between. Germline V CDR1 and CDR2: MDHEN, SYDVKM. This CDR3 region has 13 residues.

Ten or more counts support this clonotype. In DNA, the CDR3 is TGTGCCAGCAGATCCGGACTAGCGTGGACCCAGTACTTC. Its translation is CASRSGLAWTQYF. This chain joins TRBV28 and TRBJ2-5, with TRBD2 identical over 9 bases. CDR1 and CDR2 (germline): MDHEN, SYDVKM. Unmatched junction bases numbered 6, after V lost 6 bases and J lost 7 bases. The CDR3 totals 13 residues.

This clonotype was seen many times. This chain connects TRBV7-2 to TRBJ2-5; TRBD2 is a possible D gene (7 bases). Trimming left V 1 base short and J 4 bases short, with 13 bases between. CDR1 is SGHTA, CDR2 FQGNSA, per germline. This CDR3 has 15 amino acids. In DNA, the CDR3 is TGTGCCAGCAGCTTAGTGGGGGGAGGGGGAGAGACCCAGTACTTC. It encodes CASSLVGGGGETQYF.

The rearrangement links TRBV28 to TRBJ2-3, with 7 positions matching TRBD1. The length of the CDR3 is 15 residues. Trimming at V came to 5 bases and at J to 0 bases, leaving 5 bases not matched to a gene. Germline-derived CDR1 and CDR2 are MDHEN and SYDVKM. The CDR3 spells CASSGGQTSTDTQYF. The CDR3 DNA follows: TGTGCCAGCAGTGGGGGACAGACTAGCACAGATACGCAGTATTTT.

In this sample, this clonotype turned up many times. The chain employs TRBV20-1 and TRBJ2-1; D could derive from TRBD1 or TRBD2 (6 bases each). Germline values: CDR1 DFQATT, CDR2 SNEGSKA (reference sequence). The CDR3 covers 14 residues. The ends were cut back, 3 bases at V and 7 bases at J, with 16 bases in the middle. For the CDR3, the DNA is TGCAGTGCTAGTGAGAGGGGGGCGAGTAATGAGCAGTTCTTC. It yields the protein CSASERGASNEQFF.